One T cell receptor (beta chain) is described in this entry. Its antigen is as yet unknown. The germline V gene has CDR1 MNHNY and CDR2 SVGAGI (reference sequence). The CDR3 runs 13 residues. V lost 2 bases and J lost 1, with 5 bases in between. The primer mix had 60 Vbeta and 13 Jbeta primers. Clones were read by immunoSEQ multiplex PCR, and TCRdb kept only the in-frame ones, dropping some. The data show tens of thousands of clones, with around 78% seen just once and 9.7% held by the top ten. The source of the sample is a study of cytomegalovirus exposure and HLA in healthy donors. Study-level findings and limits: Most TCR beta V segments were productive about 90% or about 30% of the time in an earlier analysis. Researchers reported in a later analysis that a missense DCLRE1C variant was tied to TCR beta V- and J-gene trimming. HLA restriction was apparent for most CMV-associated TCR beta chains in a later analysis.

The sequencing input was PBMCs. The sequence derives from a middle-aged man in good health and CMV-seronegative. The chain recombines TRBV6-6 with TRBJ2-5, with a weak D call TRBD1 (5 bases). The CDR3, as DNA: TGTGCCAGCAGTTACAGGGGCCAAGAGACCCAGTACTTC. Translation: CASSYRGQETQYF.